The next 11 T cell receptor beta chains were all read from a single sample in a study of CD8+ T cells in alopecia areata. Treatment here: oral pan-JAK inhibitor, 5-10 mg twice daily. Investigators isolated RNA and reverse transcribed it into cDNA to act as the sequencing template. The method was immunoSEQ multiplex PCR; TCRdb's version includes in-frame clones alone and lacks a portion of them. This table holds some 98,000 clones, around 55% found once. The sample consisted of CD8+ T cells sorted from blood, taken at week 4, from a patient treated with tofacitinib. Receptors were obtained from a human donor with alopecia areata.

This clone was seen a few times. The gene calls are TRBV2 and TRBJ1-1, with TRBD1 as a possible D gene (5 bases). Trimming stripped 3 bases from V and 4 bases from J, with 9 bases between. In germline, CDR1 is SNHLY, CDR2 FYNNEI. This CDR3 comprises 13 residues. The CDR3, as DNA: TGTGCCAGCAGTGAGGGGGGTGGCACTGAAGCTTTCTTT. This sequence encodes CASSEGGGTEAFF.

This clone was counted once. The rearrangement uses TRBV19 and TRBJ2-7; TRBD2 agrees at 11 bases. Germline assignment: CDR1 LNHDA and CDR2 SQIVND (reference sequence). The CDR3 sequence is 15 residues long. V lost 3 bases to trimming and J lost 3 bases; unmatched junction nucleotides: 4. CDR3 sequence (DNA): TGTGCCAGTAGTATTAGACTAGCGGGAATCTACGAGCAGTACTTC. As protein: CASSIRLAGIYEQYF.

The table lists this clone with a few counts. The chain uses TRBV6-5 and TRBJ1-2, with no clear D. This CDR3 has 15 residues. Deletions cut 5 bases from V and 4 bases from J, with 17 bases between. CDR1 and CDR2 from the germline V gene are MNHEY and SVGAGI. The CDR3 here is CASSPFPELGYGYTF. The CDR3 DNA sequence: TGTGCCAGCAGTCCGTTTCCGGAATTGGGCTATGGCTACACCTTC.

This chain links TRBV29-1 with TRBJ2-3; D not resolved. V was cut by 6 bases and J by 3 bases, with 10 bases left in between. The germline gives CDR1 SQVTM, CDR2 ANQGSEA. The CDR3 is 12 residues long. The CDR3 DNA sequence: TGCAGCGTATATCCCCTTACAGATACGCAGTATTTT. Protein sequence: CSVYPLTDTQYF.

In DNA form, the CDR3 reads TGTGCCAGCAGCCTAGGGACAGCGCGGAGGGGTGGCTACACCTTC. Protein: CASSLGTARRGGYTF. The chain recombines TRBV5-6 with TRBJ1-2, with 7 bases aligning to TRBD1. Germline CDR1 SGHDT, CDR2 YYEEEE. This CDR3 is built from 15 residues. V shed 4 bases, J shed 7 bases, and the junction held 13 bases outside the gene matches. The whole variable domain, filled in from reference TRBV5-6 and TRBJ1-2, reads DAGVTQSPTHLIKTRGQQVTLRCSPKSGHDTVSWYQQALGQGPQFIFQYYEEEERQRGNFPDRFSGHQFPNYSSELNVNALLLGDSALYLCASSLGTARRGGYTFGSGTRLTVV.

The chain carries TRBV4-1 and TRBJ2-5, with D uncertain. The CDR3 is 14 residues long. V lost 4 bases and J 2 bases, leaving 11 bases between the germline ends. Germline lookup yields CDR1 MGHRA and CDR2 YSYEKL. The CDR3 sequence is CASSPVEGQETQYF. The CDR3 nucleotides read TGCGCCAGCAGCCCCGTTGAAGGACAAGAGACCCAGTACTTC.

The chain employs TRBV29-1 and TRBJ2-1; D is perhaps TRBD1 (5 bases). Germline V gene lookup returns CDR1 SQVTM and CDR2 ANQGSEA. There are 13 residues in the CDR3. V lost 3 bases and J lost 5, with 11 bases in between. The CDR3, as DNA: TGCAGCGTTGAGGGCGACAGAGACAATGAGCAGTTCTTC. Its translation is CSVEGDRDNEQFF.

This sequence joins TRBV7-9 and TRBJ2-7, with 8 bases aligning to TRBD1. Trimming cost V 5 bases and J 0 bases; bases outside gene matches: 12. The CDR3 runs 17 residues. Per the germline V gene, CDR1 is SEHNR and CDR2 is FQNEAQ (reference sequence). The CDR3 region is CASSGSQGGQDSYEQYF. The CDR3 DNA reads TGTGCCAGCAGCGGATCACAGGGGGGACAAGACTCCTACGAGCAGTACTTC.

As DNA, the CDR3 is TGTGCCAGCAGCTACGGGGGTACGCAGTATTTT. It codes for CASSYGGTQYF. This sequence joins TRBV25-1 and TRBJ2-3; tentative D call: TRBD2 (6 bases). Trimming took off 6 bases at V and 8 bases at J, with 9 bases between the two ends. The length of the CDR3 is 11 residues. Germline CDR1 MGHDK, CDR2 SYGVNS.

This chain connects TRBV7-6 to TRBJ2-7; the D is unclear. V lost 5 bases to trimming and J lost 3 bases, with 8 bases between them. The germline CDR1 and CDR2 sequences are SGHVS and FNYEAQ. The CDR3 spans 12 residues. The CDR3 loop is CASSPTNYEQYF. The CDR3 coding sequence is TGTGCCAGCAGCCCAACGAACTACGAGCAGTACTTC.

This chain joins TRBV4-3 and TRBJ2-6; TRBD2 is a possible D gene (6 bases). Trimming removed 6 bases at V and 4 bases at J, with 13 bases between. This CDR3 spans 15 amino acids. Germline V gene sequence: CDR1 LGHNA, CDR2 YSLEER. The CDR3 DNA reads as TGCGCCAGCAGGGAGGGGACGGGAGGGGCCAACGTCCTGACTTTC. Its protein is CASREGTGGANVLTF.